These 9 T cell receptor beta chains share one sample of origin, sequenced in a study of T cells after yellow fever vaccination. A single record per CDR3 protein comes from TCRdb applying MiXCR to the 5' RACE reads. The repertoire holds over 45,000 distinct CDR3 sequences, with approximately 6.1% as singletons. Source: PBMCs, either bulk or a sorted T-cell subset (CD4+, CD8+, memory, or dextramer-sorted; not recorded which), taken on the day of the yellow fever booster vaccination. All receptors derive from a man between 18 and 29 years old who received the YFV17D yellow fever vaccine.

This clonotype was counted many times. The rearrangement uses TRBV6-5 and TRBJ2-2; D gene unclear. V dropped 0 bases and J dropped 3 bases, with 14 bases sitting between them. Germline-derived CDR1 and CDR2 are MNHEY and SVGAGI. The CDR3 is made up of 17 amino acids. The DNA for the CDR3 is TGTGCCAGCAGTTACTCGTCCGCAGGTTTCCACACCGGGGAGCTGTTTTTT. Its protein is CASSYSSAGFHTGELFF.

This clonotype showed up many times. The chain combines TRBV6-2 or TRBV6-3 with TRBJ2-2, with TRBD2 identical over 7 bases. The V gene end was trimmed by 2 bases and the J gene end by 5 bases; junction bases not matched to a gene: 5. The germline CDR1 and CDR2 sequences are MNHEY and SVGEGT. The CDR3 consists of 15 residues. CDR3 DNA: TGTGCCAGCAGTTACGTCCGGGGGGAGACCGGGGAGCTGTTTTTT. Amino acids: CASSYVRGETGELFF.

This clonotype appeared a few times. The chain is built from TRBV29-1 and TRBJ2-7; the D call may be TRBD1 or TRBD2 (6 bases each). Germline-derived CDR1 and CDR2 are SQVTM and ANQGSEA. Trimming removed 1 base at V and 5 bases at J, with 18 bases between. The CDR3 runs 15 residues. The CDR3 protein is CSVEGGAMGQDEQYF. The CDR3 coding sequence is TGCAGCGTTGAAGGGGGGGCCATGGGGCAGGACGAGCAGTACTTC.

The chain carries TRBV18 and TRBJ1-1, with D maybe TRBD1 (5 bases). V lost 5 bases, J lost 0 bases, and 7 bases lay in between. The CDR3 totals 13 residues. Germline V lookup: CDR1 KGHSH, CDR2 LQKENI. The chain's CDR3 is CASSGDLNTEAFF. CDR3 in DNA: TGTGCCAGCTCAGGGGACCTGAACACTGAAGCTTTCTTT. Filled out from reference TRBV18 and TRBJ1-1, the complete variable domain reads NAGVMQNPRHLVRRRGQEARLRCSPMKGHSHVYWYRQLPEEGLKFMVYLQKENIIDESGMPKERFSAEFPKEGPSILRIQQVVRGDSAAYFCASSGDLNTEAFFGQGTRLTVV.

This clonotype has a count of ten or more. The genes are TRBV5-6 and TRBJ2-2; the D gene could be TRBD1 or TRBD2 (6 bases each). The CDR3 sequence is 15 residues long. Trimming shortened V by 3 bases and J by 1 base, and 10 bases separated the two germline ends. From germline, CDR1 is SGHDT and CDR2 YYEEEE. CDR3 sequence: CASSWRGQNTGELFF. CDR3 nucleotide sequence: TGTGCCAGCAGCTGGCGGGGACAGAACACCGGGGAGCTGTTTTTT.

This chain joins TRBV5-1 and TRBJ1-2, with 8 bases aligning to TRBD1. Germline loops: CDR1 SGHRS, CDR2 YFSETQ. This CDR3 has 15 residues. V dropped 1 base and J dropped 3; count of bases not matched to a gene: 5. CDR3 coding DNA: TGCGCCAGCAGCTTGCATCAGGGGGCCTACTATGGCTACACCTTC. It is translated as CASSLHQGAYYGYTF.

This clonotype was recorded many times. This sequence joins TRBV7-9 and TRBJ2-4; D gene unclear. Trimming removed 5 bases from V and 4 bases from J, with 12 bases in between. This CDR3 comprises 14 residues. Germline CDR1 is SEHNR and CDR2 is FQNEAQ (reference sequence). CDR3 nucleotide sequence: TGTGCCAGCAGCCGGACGGTAGGGAAAAACATTCAGTACTTC. Residues: CASSRTVGKNIQYF.

The rearrangement uses TRBV6-4 and TRBJ2-1; D call uncertain. The V end was cut by 7 bases, the J end by 4 bases, with 11 bases between. Germline V gene lookup returns CDR1 MRHNA and CDR2 SNTAGT. This CDR3 spans 13 amino acids. The CDR3 DNA reads TGTGCCAGCATTTACCCCTGGTACAATGAGCAGTTCTTC. Encoded protein: CASIYPWYNEQFF.

The V and J genes are TRBV7-8 and TRBJ2-2; TRBD2 agrees at 10 bases. The V gene's germline CDR1 is SGHVS and CDR2 FQNEAQ. The length of the CDR3 is 17 residues. The ends lost 6 bases at V and 4 bases at J; junction bases unmatched: 11. As DNA, the CDR3 is TGTGCCAGCAGGCCCCGAGCGGGGGGGCCTGGCACCGGGGAGCTGTTTTTT. This translates into CASRPRAGGPGTGELFF.